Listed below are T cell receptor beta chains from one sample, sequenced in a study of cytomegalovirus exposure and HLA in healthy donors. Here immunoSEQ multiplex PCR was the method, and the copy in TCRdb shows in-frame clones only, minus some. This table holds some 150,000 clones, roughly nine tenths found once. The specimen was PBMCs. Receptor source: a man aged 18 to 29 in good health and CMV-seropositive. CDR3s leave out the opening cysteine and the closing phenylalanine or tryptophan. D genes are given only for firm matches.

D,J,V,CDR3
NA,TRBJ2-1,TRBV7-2,ASSLEATLNEQF
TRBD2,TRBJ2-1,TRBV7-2,AIQPREAYNEQF
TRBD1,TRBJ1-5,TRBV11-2,ASSLGRQGEQPQH
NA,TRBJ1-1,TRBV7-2,ASSPEARGTEAF
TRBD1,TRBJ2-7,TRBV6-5,ASGSSGTGTNEQY
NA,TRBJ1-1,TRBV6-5,ASSLSIATEAF
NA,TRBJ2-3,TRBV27,ASKKEATDTQY
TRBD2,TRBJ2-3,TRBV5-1,ASSFLSGRGTDTQY
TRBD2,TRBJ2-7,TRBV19,ASSYRTRSYEQY
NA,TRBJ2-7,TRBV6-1,ASSGHREGYEQY